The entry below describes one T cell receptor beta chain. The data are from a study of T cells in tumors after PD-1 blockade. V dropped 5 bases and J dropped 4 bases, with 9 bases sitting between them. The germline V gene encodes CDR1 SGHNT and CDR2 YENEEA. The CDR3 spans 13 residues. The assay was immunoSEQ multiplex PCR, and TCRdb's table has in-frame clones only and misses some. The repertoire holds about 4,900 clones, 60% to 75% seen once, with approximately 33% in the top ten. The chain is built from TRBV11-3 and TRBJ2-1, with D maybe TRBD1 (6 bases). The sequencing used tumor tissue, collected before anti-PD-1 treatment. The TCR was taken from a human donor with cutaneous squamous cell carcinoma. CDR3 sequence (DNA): TGTGCCAGCAGCCCGGACAGATACAATGAGCAGTTCTTC. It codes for CASSPDRYNEQFF.